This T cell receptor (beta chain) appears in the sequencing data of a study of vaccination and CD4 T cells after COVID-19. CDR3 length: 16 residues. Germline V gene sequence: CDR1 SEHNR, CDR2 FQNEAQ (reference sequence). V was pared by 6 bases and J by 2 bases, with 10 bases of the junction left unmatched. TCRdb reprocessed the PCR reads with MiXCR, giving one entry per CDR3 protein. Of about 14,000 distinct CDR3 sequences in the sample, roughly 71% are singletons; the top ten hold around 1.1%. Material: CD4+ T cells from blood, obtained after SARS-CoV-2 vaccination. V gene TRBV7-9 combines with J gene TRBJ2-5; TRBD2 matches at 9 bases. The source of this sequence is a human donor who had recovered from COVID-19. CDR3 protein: CASRPGLAYDQETQYF. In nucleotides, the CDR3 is TGTGCCAGCAGACCCGGACTAGCGTATGATCAAGAGACCCAGTACTTC.